Following are 28 T cell receptor beta chains from one sample sequenced in a study of OX40 agonist ivuxolimab in advanced cancers. Library preparation was by the immunoSEQ multiplex PCR assay. The table was pulled from immuneACCESS by TCRdb, which kept in-frame rearrangements only. Such tables lose some clones; where checked, under half of the loss comes from unresolved V genes, and the rest has no known cause. Present in this sample are roughly 71,000 clones, roughly 90% of which were seen just once. The top ten constitute about 1% of the sample. Material: CD4+ or CD8+ T cells sorted from blood, obtained in a trial of the OX40 agonist ivuxolimab. All receptors derive from an adult with an advanced solid tumor such as melanoma, head and neck, liver or kidney cancer.

The CDR3, as DNA: TGTGCCAGCACCCCTGGGGTAGAAGGTTATCAGCCCCAGCATTTT. This sequence encodes CASTPGVEGYQPQHF. This chain connects TRBV2 to TRBJ1-5, with unresolved D. V lost 7 bases, J lost 5 bases, and 18 bases lay in between. Germline assignment: CDR1 SNHLY and CDR2 FYNNEI. The CDR3 covers 15 residues.

V usage is TRBV5-1 and J usage is TRBJ1-1; D gene unclear. V was cut by 3 bases and J by 3 bases, with 9 bases left in between. The CDR3 has 13 amino acids. Germline V gene sequence: CDR1 SGHRS, CDR2 YFSETQ. CDR3 in amino acids: CASSWTLDTEAFF. CDR3 sequence (DNA): TGCGCCAGCAGCTGGACCCTGGACACTGAAGCTTTCTTT.

V and J are TRBV9 and TRBJ1-2, with D possibly TRBD1 on 6 matching bases. Germline CDR1 SGDLS, CDR2 YYNGEE. The V end was cut by 4 bases, the J end by 2 bases, with 9 bases between. This CDR3 comprises 13 residues. The CDR3 DNA sequence: TGTGCCAGCAGCAGAGGACAGAACTATGGCTACACCTTC. Protein: CASSRGQNYGYTF.

The J gene is TRBJ1-3, the V gene TRBV19; the D is unclear. V was shortened by 6 bases and J by 1 base, with 13 bases between the two germline ends. CDR3 size: 15 residues. Germline loops: CDR1 LNHDA, CDR2 SQIVND (reference sequence). CDR3 DNA sequence: TGTGCCAGTAGGAGTACGGGCAGGTCTGGAAACACCATATATTTT. It encodes CASRSTGRSGNTIYF.

This chain links TRBV6-1 with TRBJ1-4, with 7 bases lining up with TRBD1. This CDR3 has 14 amino acids. CDR1 is MNHNS, CDR2 SASEGT, per germline. V shed 3 bases and J 5 bases; nucleotides not matched to a gene: 3. The chain's CDR3 is CASSDAGGNEKLFF. The CDR3, as DNA: TGTGCCAGCAGTGATGCAGGGGGAAATGAAAAACTGTTTTTT.

V and J are TRBV7-2 and TRBJ1-5, with a possible D match to TRBD1 (6 bases). Per germline, CDR1 SGHTA and CDR2 FQGNSA. The CDR3 has 13 amino acids. Trimming cost V 5 bases and J 6 bases, with 11 bases left between them. The CDR3 DNA reads TGTGCCAGCAGCGCAACAGGGACTCAGCCCCAGCATTTT. It translates to CASSATGTQPQHF.

This chain links TRBV7-6 with TRBJ2-7; D is unclear. Germline V CDR1 and CDR2: SGHVS, FNYEAQ. Trimming pared 0 bases from V and 7 bases from J, leaving 7 bases between. The CDR3 is 12 amino acids. CDR3 region: CASSLASREQYF. In nucleotides, the CDR3 is TGTGCCAGCAGCTTAGCTTCGAGGGAGCAGTACTTC.

V and J are TRBV27 and TRBJ1-4, with D unresolved. CDR3 length: 12 residues. The V end lost 7 bases, the J end lost 8 bases, and 11 bases lay between the germline ends. Germline CDR1 MNHEY, CDR2 SMNVEV (reference sequence). The CDR3 sequence: CASTPGSEKLFF. Here the CDR3 DNA reads TGTGCCAGCACCCCGGGTTCCGAAAAACTGTTTTTT.

V is TRBV5-6 and J is TRBJ2-1; TRBD2 agrees at 7 bases. The V and J ends lost 5 bases and 3 bases, in that order; junction bases with no gene match: 5. Germline V gene data show CDR1 as SGHDT and CDR2 as YYEEEE. This CDR3 comprises 14 residues. CDR3 amino acids: CASREGGGYNEQFF. CDR3 in DNA: TGTGCCAGCAGAGAAGGCGGGGGCTACAATGAGCAGTTCTTC.

The chain links TRBV10-2 to TRBJ1-2, with D maybe TRBD1 (5 bases). The germline V and J ends were trimmed by 7 bases and 4 bases, with 16 bases remaining between them. There are 14 residues in the CDR3. Germline V gene lookup returns CDR1 WSHSY and CDR2 SAAADI. The CDR3 bases are TGCGCCAGCACGGGTGCAGGGAAAATCTATGGCTACACCTTC. It translates to CASTGAGKIYGYTF.

This clone was found once. The chain joins TRBV5-5 to TRBJ2-1; possibly TRBD2 for D (5 bases). Germline lookup yields CDR1 SGHKS and CDR2 YYEKEE (reference sequence). V was shortened by 0 bases and J by 5 bases, with 12 bases between the two germline ends. The CDR3 covers 15 residues. The chain's CDR3 is CASSLALRANNEQFF. The DNA of the CDR3 is TGTGCCAGCAGCTTGGCGTTGCGGGCGAACAATGAGCAGTTCTTC. Combining the CDR3 with reference TRBV5-5 and TRBJ2-1 gives the whole variable domain DAGVTQSPTHLIKTRGQQVTLRCSPISGHKSVSWYQQVLGQGPQFIFQYYEKEERGRGNFPDRFSARQFPNYSSELNVNALLLGDSALYLCASSLALRANNEQFFGPGTRLTVL.

J is TRBJ1-2 and V is TRBV28; D gene uncertain. The CDR3 covers 11 residues. Germline V gene lookup returns CDR1 MDHEN and CDR2 SYDVKM. The germline V and J ends were trimmed by 1 base and 8 bases, with 5 bases remaining between them. As DNA, the CDR3 is TGTGCCAGCAGTTTATATGGGGGCTACACCTTC. Translated: CASSLYGGYTF.

This chain links TRBV5-6 with TRBJ2-3; D may be TRBD2 (5 bases). V lost 4 bases to trimming and J lost 8 bases, with 17 bases between them. This CDR3 contains 14 residues. From germline, CDR1 is SGHDT and CDR2 YYEEEE. CDR3 in amino acids: CASSQTASRLTQYF. The DNA for the CDR3 is TGTGCCAGCAGCCAGACGGCTAGCCGTCTTACGCAGTATTTT.

The chain links TRBV21-1 to TRBJ2-3; the table names TRBD1, a call not compared with the DNA. TRBV21-1 is a recognized pseudogene. The CDR3 sequence is 16 residues long. CDR3 protein: CASSKRTDRSTDTQYF. The CDR3 DNA reads TGTGCCAGCAGCAAAAGGACCGACAGGAGCACAGATACGCAGTATTTT.

The rearrangement joins TRBV2 to TRBJ1-4; D not certain. The V end was cut by 0 bases, the J end by 2 bases, with 16 bases between. The CDR3 loop spans 18 amino acids. Germline CDR1 and CDR2: SNHLY and FYNNEI. The CDR3 DNA is TGTGCCAGCAGTGAAGCCCTGCCAAGGAGGGTTACTAATGAAAAACTGTTTTTT. This sequence encodes CASSEALPRRVTNEKLFF. Complete variable domain (other parts from reference TRBV2 and TRBJ1-4): EPEVTQTPSHQVTQMGQEVILRCVPISNHLYFYWYRQILGQKVEFLVSFYNNEISEKSEIFDDQFSVERPDGSNFTLKIRSTKLEDSAMYFCASSEALPRRVTNEKLFFGSGTQLSVL.

The rearrangement uses TRBV29-1 and TRBJ1-3, with TRBD1 as a possible D gene (6 bases). Between the trimmed V and J ends, which lost 7 bases and 0 bases, there was a span of 13 bases. This CDR3 is 14 amino acids long. Germline CDR1 is SQVTM and CDR2 is ANQGSEA. The CDR3 nucleotides read TGCAGCGCCATACAGGGCCACTCTGGAAACACCATATATTTT. Protein sequence: CSAIQGHSGNTIYF.

This clone was counted a few times. This chain links TRBV4-1 with TRBJ2-7, with TRBD2 matching 7 bases. The length of the CDR3 is 18 residues. V shed 0 bases, J shed 4 bases, and the junction held 15 bases outside the gene matches. Looked up from germline, CDR1 is MGHRA and CDR2 is YSYEKL. CDR3 loop: CASSQDSEGSGKGYEQYF. Written as DNA, the CDR3 is TGCGCCAGCAGCCAAGATAGCGAGGGGAGCGGGAAAGGATACGAGCAGTACTTC.

The chain has TRBV28 and TRBJ1-1; 8 nucleotides align to TRBD1. Germline loops: CDR1 MDHEN, CDR2 SYDVKM. The CDR3 totals 15 residues. V shed 0 bases, J shed 5 bases, and the junction held 5 bases outside the gene matches. CDR3 nucleotide sequence: TGTGCCAGCAGTTTATGGGACAGGGACGGGACTGAAGCTTTCTTT. Residues: CASSLWDRDGTEAFF.

This clone was seen a single time. The chain employs TRBV4-3 and TRBJ1-2; tentative D call: TRBD1 (5 bases). Trimming stripped 2 bases from V and 3 bases from J, with 10 bases between. The CDR3 is made up of 14 amino acids. From germline, CDR1 is LGHNA and CDR2 YSLEER. Here the CDR3 DNA reads TGCGCCAGCAGCCAAACAGGAGCCCACTATGGCTACACCTTC. Translation: CASSQTGAHYGYTF.

This chain connects TRBV29-1 to TRBJ2-3, with 12 positions matching TRBD2. CDR1 is SQVTM, CDR2 ANQGSEA, per germline. After removal of 8 bases from V and 3 bases from J, the junction contained 6 bases not matched to a gene. The CDR3 has 14 amino acids. As DNA, the CDR3 is TGCAGCACCTCGGGACTAGCGGGTACAGATACGCAGTATTTT. Residues: CSTSGLAGTDTQYF.

This clone was observed a few times. The chain is built from TRBV6-1 and TRBJ1-2, with D maybe TRBD1 (6 bases). The CDR3 consists of 13 residues. CDR1 is MNHNS, CDR2 SASEGT, per germline. The V gene lost 3 bases and the J gene lost 8 bases, with 13 bases spanning the gap. The CDR3 sequence: CASSEVGQTGYTF. In DNA form, the CDR3 reads TGTGCCAGCAGTGAGGTAGGACAGACCGGCTACACCTTC.

With respect to this clone: A junction boundary mismatches the germline segment, possibly from a read error. The chain recombines TRBV15 with TRBJ2-7; 7 bases map to TRBD2. CDR1 LNHNV and CDR2 YYDKDF come from the germline V gene (reference sequence). The CDR3 is 12 amino acids. The CDR3 is CATSRDGRGLNF. The CDR3 DNA reads TGTGCCACCAGCAGAGATGGCCGGGGACTAAACTTC.

In its sample, this clone was seen once. The CDR3 here is CASSYLQGADGNTIYF. The CDR3 region has the DNA TGTGCCAGCAGTTACCTTCAGGGGGCCGATGGAAACACCATATATTTT. The chain couples TRBV6-6 to TRBJ1-3; 8 nucleotides match TRBD1. V was clipped by 2 bases and J by 3 bases; unmatched bases: 6. Germline assignment: CDR1 MNHNY and CDR2 SVGAGI (reference sequence). This CDR3 comprises 16 residues.

V and J are TRBV6-1 and TRBJ2-5; D is possibly TRBD2 (6 bases). There are 15 residues in the CDR3. The ends were cut back, 3 bases at V and 6 bases at J, with 17 bases in the middle. Germline loops: CDR1 MNHNS, CDR2 SASEGT. The CDR3 DNA is TGTGCCAGCAGTGAGGGGTGGGGCGGGATCAAGACCCAGTACTTC. Translating it yields CASSEGWGGIKTQYF.

The chain recombines TRBV5-1 with TRBJ2-1; D remains ambiguous. The CDR3 loop spans 11 amino acids. V was clipped by 4 bases and J by 5 bases, with 4 bases between them. Germline CDR1 and CDR2: SGHRS and YFSETQ. DNA of the CDR3: TGCGCCAGCAGCCCGAACAATGAGCAGTTCTTC. It specifies CASSPNNEQFF.

The chain employs TRBV30 and TRBJ1-2; D possibly corresponds to TRBD1 (5 bases). Germline CDR1 is GTSNPN and CDR2 is SVGIG (reference sequence). The CDR3 has 13 residues. V lost 3 bases and J 7 bases, leaving 15 bases between the germline ends. Here the CDR3 reads CAWRWQLDSGYTF. The CDR3 nucleotides read TGTGCCTGGAGATGGCAGCTCGACAGTGGCTACACCTTC.

The chain recombines TRBV2 with TRBJ2-5, with D maybe TRBD2 (6 bases). V gave up 6 bases and J gave up 1 base, with 12 bases separating them. The CDR3 runs to 14 residues. CDR1 SNHLY and CDR2 FYNNEI come from the germline V gene. The CDR3 region has the DNA TGTGCCAGCAGAGGCGGGACTGGCCAAGAGACCCAGTACTTC. Residues: CASRGGTGQETQYF.

J is TRBJ2-2 and V is TRBV30, with D possibly TRBD1 on 5 matching bases. Germline CDR1 reads GTSNPN; CDR2 reads SVGIG (reference sequence). This CDR3 region has 14 residues. V lost 3 bases, J lost 4 bases, and 12 bases lay in between. The CDR3 bases are TGTGCCTGGAGCTCAGGGATTGGCACCGGGGAGCTGTTTTTT. This translates into CAWSSGIGTGELFF.